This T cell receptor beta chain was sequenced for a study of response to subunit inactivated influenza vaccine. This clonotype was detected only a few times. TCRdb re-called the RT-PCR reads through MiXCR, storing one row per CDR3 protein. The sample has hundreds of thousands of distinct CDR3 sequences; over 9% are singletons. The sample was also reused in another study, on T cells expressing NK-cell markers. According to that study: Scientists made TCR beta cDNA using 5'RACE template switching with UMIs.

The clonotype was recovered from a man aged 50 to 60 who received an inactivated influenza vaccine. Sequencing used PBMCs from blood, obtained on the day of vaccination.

CDR3 sequence: CASSLTSGLYEQYF. CDR3 coding DNA: TGTGCCAGCAGCTTGACTAGCGGACTCTACGAGCAGTACTTC. The chain combines TRBV7-2 with TRBJ2-7; 9 nucleotides match TRBD2. Germline-derived CDR1 and CDR2 are SGHTA and FQGNSA. This CDR3 contains 14 residues. With 3 bases clipped from V and 3 bases from J, the junction kept 3 bases outside the gene matches. Variable domain in full (rest from reference TRBV7-2 and TRBJ2-7): GAGVSQSPSNKVTEKGKDVELRCDPISGHTALYWYRQSLGQGLEFLIYFQGNSAPDKSGLPSDRFSAERTGGSVSTLTIQRTQQEDSAVYLCASSLTSGLYEQYFGPGTRLTVT.